Listed here are 32 T cell receptor beta chains from one sample, sequenced in a study of T cell responses to AZD1222 COVID-19 vaccine. Sequencing used immunoSEQ multiplex PCR; TCRdb keeps in-frame clones, though not all of them. The sample yields 150,000 to 200,000 clones, roughly 92% seen once. The sequencing here drew on peripheral blood, taken on day 0 of AZD1222 vaccination. Receptors originate from an adult in good health.

The chain employs TRBV5-6 and TRBJ2-6; a weak D match, TRBD1 (6 bases). The CDR3 covers 15 residues. V gave up 3 bases and J gave up 2 bases, with 9 bases separating them. Germline-derived CDR1 and CDR2 are SGHDT and YYEEEE. The CDR3 bases are TGTGCCAGCAGCTCAGGGGCGGCTGGGGCCAACGTCCTGACTTTC. As protein: CASSSGAAGANVLTF.

The genes are TRBV5-1 and TRBJ2-1, with a tentative D call TRBD2 (5 bases). This CDR3 has 15 amino acids. The ends were cut back, 3 bases at V and 4 bases at J, with 14 bases in the middle. CDR1 and CDR2 from the germline V gene are SGHRS and YFSETQ. The CDR3 protein is CASSSSGSDYNEQFF. The CDR3 coding sequence is TGCGCCAGCAGCTCCTCGGGTAGCGATTACAATGAGCAGTTCTTC. The full variable domain, in which reference TRBV5-1 and TRBJ2-1 provide the parts outside the CDR3, is KAGVTQTPRYLIKTRGQQVTLSCSPISGHRSVSWYQQTPGQGLQFLFEYFSETQRNKGNFPGRFSGRQFSNSRSEMNVSTLELGDSALYLCASSSSGSDYNEQFFGPGTRLTVL.

The rearrangement links TRBV28 to TRBJ2-1; TRBD2 aligns across 15 bases. V shed 6 bases, J shed 1 base, and the junction held 10 bases outside the gene matches. The CDR3 is 19 residues long. Looked up from germline, CDR1 is MDHEN and CDR2 is SYDVKM. This CDR3 is CASRGQGLAGGGSYNEQFF. The CDR3 DNA sequence: TGTGCCAGCAGAGGGCAGGGACTAGCGGGAGGCGGATCCTACAATGAGCAGTTCTTC.

The chain is built from TRBV30 and TRBJ2-7; D uncertain. The germline V gene has CDR1 GTSNPN and CDR2 SVGIG (reference sequence). The CDR3 loop spans 13 amino acids. V was cut by 7 bases and J by 9 bases, with 22 bases left in between. DNA for the CDR3: TGTGCCTCCTCCACCGGACCCACCCGAGGGCAGTACTTC. It specifies CASSTGPTRGQYF.

This chain links TRBV12-5 with TRBJ1-4; weak D call: TRBD1 (6 bases). Trimming removed 1 base at V and 4 bases at J, with 16 bases between. This CDR3 has 17 amino acids. The germline CDR1 and CDR2 sequences are LGHNT and FRNRAP. The CDR3 here is CASGLDEQGPFNEKLFF. The CDR3, as DNA: TGTGCTAGTGGTTTGGACGAACAGGGTCCCTTTAATGAAAAACTGTTTTTT.

This chain uses TRBV10-3 with TRBJ2-3; 14 bases map to TRBD2. CDR1 and CDR2 (germline): ENHRY, SYGVKD. The CDR3 runs to 17 residues. V gave up 10 bases and J gave up 6 bases; unmatched junction bases: 15. The CDR3 bases are TGTGCCACGGCCCCAGGACTAGCGGGGGGTGAGAAGGATACGCAGTATTTT. Protein product: CATAPGLAGGEKDTQYF.

Here the CDR3 reads CASSSHRGNTIYF. CDR3 DNA: TGTGCCAGCAGTTCCCACCGTGGAAACACCATATATTTT. The V call is TRBV28, the J call TRBJ1-3; D uncertain. This CDR3 contains 13 residues. V lost 4 bases and J lost 3, with 7 bases in between. In germline, CDR1 is MDHEN, CDR2 SYDVKM. The whole variable domain, filled in from reference TRBV28 and TRBJ1-3, reads DVKVTQSSRYLVKRTGEKVFLECVQDMDHENMFWYRQDPGLGLRLIYFSYDVKMKEKGDIPEGYSVSREKKERFSLILESASTNQTSMYLCASSSHRGNTIYFGEGSWLTVV.

The chain recombines TRBV19 with TRBJ1-6; 8 bases fit TRBD1. The germline gives CDR1 LNHDA, CDR2 SQIVND (reference sequence). The V segment lost 5 bases and the J segment 10 bases; nucleotides outside the gene matches: 19. The CDR3 runs 18 residues. The CDR3 DNA follows: TGTGCCAGTAGTCTCCACCACCAAGGACAGGGAGTTGGATCACCCCTCCACTTT. The encoded protein is CASSLHHQGQGVGSPLHF.

On this clone: Other DNA sequences in the same sample also yield this CDR3. V gene TRBV5-1 combines with J gene TRBJ2-2; possible D gene TRBD1, 7 bases. The CDR3 extends over 15 amino acids. Trimming removed 7 bases from V and 6 bases from J, with 19 bases in between. CDR1 SGHRS and CDR2 YFSETQ come from the germline V gene. The chain's CDR3 is CASSITPGGSGELFF. DNA of the CDR3: TGCGCCAGCTCCATCACCCCAGGGGGGTCCGGGGAGCTGTTTTTT.

This clone was observed once. The chain couples TRBV20-1 to TRBJ1-1; maybe TRBD1 (5 bases). V dropped 8 bases and J dropped 8 bases, with 15 bases sitting between them. Germline values: CDR1 DFQATT, CDR2 SNEGSKA (reference sequence). The CDR3 extends over 11 amino acids. CDR3 bases: TGCAGTTCTATTTCAAGGGGAGAAGCTTTCTTT. Its translation is CSSISRGEAFF.

V usage is TRBV20-1 and J usage is TRBJ2-7, with 9 positions matching TRBD1. With V trimmed by 5 bases and J by 3 bases, 5 bases remained unmatched. Per germline, CDR1 DFQATT and CDR2 SNEGSKA (reference sequence). The CDR3 covers 13 residues. The CDR3 reads CSAGGQGFYEQYF. The CDR3 region has the DNA TGCAGTGCTGGTGGACAGGGGTTCTACGAGCAGTACTTC.

The chain has TRBV2 and TRBJ2-7; D is uncertain. The length of the CDR3 is 13 residues. Germline loops: CDR1 SNHLY, CDR2 FYNNEI. V was trimmed by 7 bases and J by 4 bases, leaving 14 bases between them. In DNA form, the CDR3 reads TGTGCCAGCACGAGTAGTTGGAGATACGAGCAGTACTTC. This translates into CASTSSWRYEQYF.

This clone showed up just once. The V and J genes are TRBV7-9 and TRBJ2-7; D may be TRBD2 (5 bases). V lost 8 bases and J 6 bases, leaving 20 bases between the germline ends. Germline assignment: CDR1 SEHNR and CDR2 FQNEAQ (reference sequence). The CDR3 has 14 amino acids. The CDR3 loop reads CASAPGNAKGEQYF. The CDR3 bases are TGTGCCAGCGCGCCCGGGAATGCGAAAGGCGAGCAGTACTTC.

The chain joins TRBV28 to TRBJ2-3; 8 bases match TRBD2. CDR1 is MDHEN, CDR2 SYDVKM, per germline. V trimming: 8 bases; J trimming: 6 bases; junction bases outside the gene matches: 19. The CDR3 contains 17 residues. Here the CDR3 reads CASRFGGGRTEKDTQYF. The DNA of the CDR3 is TGTGCCAGCCGCTTTGGAGGCGGGAGGACGGAAAAGGATACGCAGTATTTT.

The gene calls are TRBV9 and TRBJ1-1; D is perhaps TRBD1 (5 bases). This CDR3 region has 14 residues. Germline lookup yields CDR1 SGDLS and CDR2 YYNGEE. Trimming stripped 2 bases from V and 1 base from J, with 9 bases between. CDR3 bases: TGTGCCAGCAGCGTGGGGCACCGGAACACTGAAGCTTTCTTT. Amino acids: CASSVGHRNTEAFF.

This chain joins TRBV24-1 and TRBJ1-1; D gene uncertain. Looked up from germline, CDR1 is KGHDR and CDR2 is SFDVKD. V lost 7 bases and J lost 8, with 10 bases in between. The CDR3 sequence is 11 residues long. The CDR3 is CATSEDGEAFF. The DNA for the CDR3 is TGTGCCACCAGCGAGGACGGAGAAGCTTTCTTT.

This clone was counted a single time. The chain couples TRBV9 to TRBJ2-1, with D tentatively TRBD2 (6 bases). V was clipped by 0 bases and J by 10 bases, with 8 bases between them. Germline assignment: CDR1 SGDLS and CDR2 YYNGEE. The CDR3 length is 12 residues. CDR3 in amino acids: CASSVGGGEQFF. CDR3 DNA: TGTGCCAGCAGCGTAGGGGGAGGCGAGCAGTTCTTC.

The chain carries TRBV5-4 and TRBJ1-2; no definite D call. The CDR3 contains 11 residues. The germline V gene has CDR1 SGHNT and CDR2 YYREEE (reference sequence). V was shortened by 2 bases and J by 9 bases, with 8 bases between the two germline ends. This chain's CDR3 is CASSFATSYTF. CDR3 DNA sequence: TGTGCCAGCAGCTTCGCCACGAGCTACACCTTC.

This sequence joins TRBV5-1 and TRBJ2-3; 10 bases line up with TRBD2. The CDR3 has 16 amino acids. V was clipped by 1 base and J by 4 bases; unmatched bases: 6. CDR1 SGHRS and CDR2 YFSETQ come from the germline V gene. CDR3 residues: CASSLSQREGADTQYF. The CDR3 nucleotides read TGCGCCAGCAGCTTGTCTCAGCGGGAGGGGGCAGATACGCAGTATTTT.

The chain links TRBV29-1 to TRBJ2-1, with D hard to call. Germline V CDR1 and CDR2: SQVTM, ANQGSEA. CDR3 length: 13 amino acids. V lost 6 bases and J 10 bases, leaving 19 bases between the germline ends. CDR3 coding DNA: TGCAGCGTCGCTCCTACACCGAATCGAGAGCAGTTCTTC. It codes for CSVAPTPNREQFF.

The chain uses TRBV9 and TRBJ2-7; perhaps TRBD1 as D (6 bases). The germline V gene has CDR1 SGDLS and CDR2 YYNGEE. V gave up 3 bases and J gave up 3 bases, with 13 bases separating them. The CDR3 is 14 residues long. The CDR3 DNA reads as TGTGCCAGCAGCGCCTCAGGGGTGGGCTACGAGCAGTACTTC. This codes for CASSASGVGYEQYF.

V and J are TRBV6-5 and TRBJ1-2, with a tentative D call TRBD1 (5 bases). The CDR3 sequence is 14 residues long. The V end lost 5 bases, the J end lost 5 bases, and 15 bases lay between the germline ends. Looked up from germline, CDR1 is MNHEY and CDR2 is SVGAGI. CDR3: CASSTAGASYGYTF. As DNA, the CDR3 is TGTGCCAGCAGTACGGCTGGGGCTTCGTATGGCTACACCTTC.

CDR3 loop: CASSSPSRDTEAFF. Written as DNA, the CDR3 is TGTGCCAGCAGCTCGCCCTCTCGGGACACTGAAGCTTTCTTT. This rearrangement joins TRBV7-9 to TRBJ1-1; no clear D gene. In germline, CDR1 is SEHNR, CDR2 FQNEAQ (reference sequence). Between the trimmed V and J ends, which lost 4 bases and 3 bases, there was a span of 12 bases. The CDR3 totals 14 residues.

The V call is TRBV5-4, the J call TRBJ1-3; D not certain. V lost 1 base and J lost 0, with 5 bases in between. This CDR3 is built from 14 residues. Germline CDR1 reads SGHNT; CDR2 reads YYREEE (reference sequence). The DNA of the CDR3 is TGTGCCAGCAGCTTGAGAACCTCTGGAAACACCATATATTTT. Amino acid sequence: CASSLRTSGNTIYF. Supplemented by reference TRBV5-4 and TRBJ1-3, the full variable domain reads ETGVTQSPTHLIKTRGQQVTLRCSSQSGHNTVSWYQQALGQGPQFIFQYYREEENGRGNFPPRFSGLQFPNYSSELNVNALELDDSALYLCASSLRTSGNTIYFGEGSWLTVV.

V gene TRBV3-1 (or the pseudogene TRBV3-2) combines with J gene TRBJ1-1; no clear D. The CDR3 is 12 residues long. Germline V gives CDR1 LGHDT, CDR2 YNNKEL (reference sequence). The germline V and J ends were trimmed by 4 bases and 2 bases, with 5 bases remaining between them. The CDR3 loop reads CASSPANTEAFF. The CDR3 coding sequence is TGTGCCAGCAGCCCCGCAAACACTGAAGCTTTCTTT.

This chain joins TRBV30 and TRBJ1-2; 7 bases match TRBD1. Germline values: CDR1 GTSNPN, CDR2 SVGIG (reference sequence). Trimming at V came to 3 bases and at J to 7 bases, leaving 5 bases not matched to a gene. The CDR3 loop spans 12 amino acids. CDR3 region: CAWRRGLGGYTF. CDR3 DNA sequence: TGTGCCTGGAGAAGGGGGCTGGGTGGCTACACCTTC.

V gene TRBV12-5 combines with J gene TRBJ1-1, with TRBD1 as a possible D gene (6 bases). Germline-derived CDR1 and CDR2 are LGHNT and FRNRAP. The CDR3 spans 14 residues. V was trimmed by 1 base and J by 1 base, leaving 7 bases between them. The CDR3 sequence is CASGLGTENTEAFF. CDR3 coding DNA: TGTGCTAGTGGTTTGGGGACAGAGAACACTGAAGCTTTCTTT.

This chain connects TRBV9 to TRBJ2-7, with 7 bases lining up with TRBD1. The CDR3 runs to 14 residues. V was clipped by 1 base and J by 2 bases; unmatched bases: 3. Per the germline V gene, CDR1 is SGDLS and CDR2 is YYNGEE. The CDR3 DNA follows: TGTGCCAGCAGCGTAACCGGGACAGCCTACGAGCAGTACTTC. The encoded protein is CASSVTGTAYEQYF.

The genes are TRBV29-1 and TRBJ1-2, with D possibly TRBD1 on 5 matching bases. V dropped 1 base and J dropped 5 bases, with 17 bases sitting between them. The CDR3 is 15 residues long. The germline V gene has CDR1 SQVTM and CDR2 ANQGSEA. CDR3: CSVEAYTSPGYGYTF. In DNA form, the CDR3 reads TGCAGCGTTGAAGCCTACACCTCACCAGGGTATGGCTACACCTTC.

The chain combines TRBV29-1 with TRBJ2-1, with 11 nucleotides matching TRBD2. This CDR3 has 18 amino acids. Losses at the gene ends were 0 bases for V and 3 bases for J; bases not matched to a gene: 10. Germline values: CDR1 SQVTM, CDR2 ANQGSEA. This CDR3 is CSVEDLLGLAGGYNEQFF. The CDR3 bases are TGCAGCGTTGAAGATCTGTTGGGTCTAGCGGGAGGCTACAATGAGCAGTTCTTC.

The chain is built from TRBV4-1 and TRBJ1-5; D might be TRBD1 (6 bases). V lost 1 base and J lost 10, with 20 bases in between. Germline assignment: CDR1 MGHRA and CDR2 YSYEKL. This CDR3 is built from 16 residues. CDR3 protein: CASSQVLRGGKGPQHF. CDR3 DNA: TGCGCCAGCAGCCAAGTCCTAAGGGGGGGGAAGGGACCCCAGCATTTT.

This clone was seen just once. The CDR3 here is CASSLGRGLLDEQFF. CDR3 bases: TGTGCCAGCAGCTTAGGCCGGGGGCTTCTGGATGAGCAGTTCTTC. The gene calls are TRBV7-9 and TRBJ2-1; D possibly uses TRBD1 or TRBD2 (6 bases each). Germline V gene sequence: CDR1 SEHNR, CDR2 FQNEAQ (reference sequence). CDR3 length equals 15 residues. Between the trimmed V and J ends, which lost 1 base and 8 bases, there was a span of 15 bases.